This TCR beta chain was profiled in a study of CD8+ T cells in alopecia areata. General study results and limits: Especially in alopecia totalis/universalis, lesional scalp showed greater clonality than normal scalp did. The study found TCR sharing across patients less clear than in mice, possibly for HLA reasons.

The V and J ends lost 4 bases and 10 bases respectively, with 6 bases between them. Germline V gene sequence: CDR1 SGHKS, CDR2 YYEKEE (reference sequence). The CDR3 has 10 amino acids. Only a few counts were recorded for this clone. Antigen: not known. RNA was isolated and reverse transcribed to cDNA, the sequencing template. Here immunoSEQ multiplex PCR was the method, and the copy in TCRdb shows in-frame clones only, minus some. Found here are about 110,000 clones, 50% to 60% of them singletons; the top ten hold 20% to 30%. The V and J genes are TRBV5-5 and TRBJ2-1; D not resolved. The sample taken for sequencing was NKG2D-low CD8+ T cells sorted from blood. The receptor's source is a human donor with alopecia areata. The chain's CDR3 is CASSQPEQFF. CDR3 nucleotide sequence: TGTGCCAGCAGCCAGCCGGAGCAGTTCTTC.